This T cell receptor (beta chain) was retrieved from a study of tumour-infiltrating T cells in Burkitt lymphoma. On the study more broadly: Overall and progression-free survival were predicted by productive clonality.

TCRdb keeps only in-frame clones here, not all; method: immunoSEQ multiplex PCR. The sample has about 15,000 clones; 75% are singletons. The CDR3 runs to 14 residues. Per germline, CDR1 MNHEY and CDR2 SMNVEV (reference sequence). The V and J ends lost 5 bases and 5 bases, in that order; junction bases with no gene match: 9. Sequencing was performed on tumor tissue. The clonotype was recovered from a human donor with diffuse large B-cell lymphoma. This rearrangement joins TRBV27 to TRBJ2-7; 7 bases map to TRBD1. Here the CDR3 DNA reads TGTGCCAGCAGTAGACAGGGTAGCCCCCACGAGCAGTACTTC. Protein: CASSRQGSPHEQYF.